The next 3 T cell receptor beta chains were all read from a single sample in a study of blood T cells in healthy people across ages. Alongside a J-beta primer mix, a sample-barcoded 5' primer served in a second PCR lasting about 6 to 11 cycles. Using its own MiXCR run on the 5' RACE reads, TCRdb lists one record per CDR3 protein. The table records over 1,200,000 distinct CDR3 sequences, around 55% of them present only once. Sequenced material: blood. The receptors shown here come from a man aged 18 to 30 in good health.

This chain joins TRBV20-1 and TRBJ2-3; a weak D match, TRBD2 (7 bases). The CDR3 runs 16 residues. The V gene lost 0 bases and the J gene lost 1 base, with 14 bases spanning the gap. Germline V CDR1 and CDR2: DFQATT, SNEGSKA (reference sequence). CDR3 residues: CSARDWGGEGTDTQYF. The DNA of the CDR3 is TGCAGTGCTAGAGACTGGGGGGGCGAAGGCACAGATACGCAGTATTTT.

The J gene is TRBJ2-1, the V gene TRBV28; 12 nucleotides align to TRBD2. J lost 5 bases, V lost 2 bases, and 10 bases had no gene match. The CDR3 sequence is 18 residues long. Germline V gene sequence: CDR1 MDHEN, CDR2 SYDVKM. CDR3 protein: CASSLRGLAGWTDNEQFF. In DNA, the CDR3 is TGTGCCAGCAGTTTAAGGGGACTAGCGGGCTGGACCGACAATGAGCAGTTCTTC.

The CDR3 is CASSQDWKYGPETQYF. DNA for the CDR3: TGTGCCAGCAGCCAAGATTGGAAGTACGGGCCTGAGACCCAGTACTTC. The chain carries TRBV14 and TRBJ2-5; D ambiguous. This CDR3 region has 16 residues. CDR1 and CDR2 (germline): SGHDN, FVKESK. Trimming removed 0 bases from V and 5 bases from J, with 16 bases in between.